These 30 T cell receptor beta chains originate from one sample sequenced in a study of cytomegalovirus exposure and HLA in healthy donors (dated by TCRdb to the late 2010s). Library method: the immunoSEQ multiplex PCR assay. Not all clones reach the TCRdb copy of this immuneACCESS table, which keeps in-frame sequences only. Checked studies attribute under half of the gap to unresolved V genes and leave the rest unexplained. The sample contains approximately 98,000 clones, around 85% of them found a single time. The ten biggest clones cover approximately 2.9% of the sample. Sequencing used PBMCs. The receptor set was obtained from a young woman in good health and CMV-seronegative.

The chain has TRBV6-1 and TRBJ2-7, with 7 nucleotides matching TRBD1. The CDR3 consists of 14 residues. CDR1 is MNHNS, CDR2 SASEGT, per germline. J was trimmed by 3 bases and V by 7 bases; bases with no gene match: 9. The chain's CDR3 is CASTLGAGGYEQYF. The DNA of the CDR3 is TGTGCCAGCACCCTAGGGGCAGGGGGCTACGAGCAGTACTTC.

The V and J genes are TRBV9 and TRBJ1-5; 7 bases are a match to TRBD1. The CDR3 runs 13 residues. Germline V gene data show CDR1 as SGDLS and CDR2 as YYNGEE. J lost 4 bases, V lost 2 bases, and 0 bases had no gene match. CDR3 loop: CASSVTGNQPQHF. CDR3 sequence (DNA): TGTGCCAGCAGCGTGACAGGGAATCAGCCCCAGCATTTT.

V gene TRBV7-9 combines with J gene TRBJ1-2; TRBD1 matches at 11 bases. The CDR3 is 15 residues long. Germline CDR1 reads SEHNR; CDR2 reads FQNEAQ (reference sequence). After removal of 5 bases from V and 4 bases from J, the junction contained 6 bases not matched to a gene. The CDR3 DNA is TGTGCCAGCAGCCAAGGACAGGGGGCGTTCTATGGCTACACCTTC. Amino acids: CASSQGQGAFYGYTF.

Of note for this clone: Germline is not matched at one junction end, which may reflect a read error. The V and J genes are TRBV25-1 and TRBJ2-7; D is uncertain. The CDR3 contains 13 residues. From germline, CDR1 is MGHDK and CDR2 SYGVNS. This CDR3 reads CASTEELNYEQYF. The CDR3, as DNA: TGTGCCAGCACTGAAGAACTGAACTACGAGCAGTACTTC.

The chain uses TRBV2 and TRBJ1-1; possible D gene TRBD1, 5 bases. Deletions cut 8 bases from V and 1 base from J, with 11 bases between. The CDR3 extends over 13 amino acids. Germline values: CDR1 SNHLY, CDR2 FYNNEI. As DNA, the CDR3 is TGTGCCAGCCGCAGGGCCGAGAACACTGAAGCTTTCTTT. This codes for CASRRAENTEAFF. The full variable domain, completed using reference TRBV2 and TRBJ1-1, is EPEVTQTPSHQVTQMGQEVILRCVPISNHLYFYWYRQILGQKVEFLVSFYNNEISEKSEIFDDQFSVERPDGSNFTLKIRSTKLEDSAMYFCASRRAENTEAFFGQGTRLTVV.

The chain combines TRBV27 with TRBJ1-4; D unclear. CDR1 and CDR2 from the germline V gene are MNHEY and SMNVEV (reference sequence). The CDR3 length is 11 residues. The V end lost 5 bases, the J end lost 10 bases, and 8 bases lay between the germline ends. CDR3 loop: CASSEAGKLFF. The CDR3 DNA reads TGTGCCAGCAGTGAGGCGGGAAAACTGTTTTTT.

This chain's CDR3 is CASGRAVYEQYF. The CDR3 DNA is TGTGCCAGCGGCAGGGCAGTCTACGAGCAGTACTTC. The V gene is TRBV2, the J gene TRBJ2-7; D is perhaps TRBD1 (5 bases). The CDR3 runs to 12 residues. Trimming cost V 8 bases and J 3 bases, with 11 bases left between them. The germline CDR1 and CDR2 sequences are SNHLY and FYNNEI.

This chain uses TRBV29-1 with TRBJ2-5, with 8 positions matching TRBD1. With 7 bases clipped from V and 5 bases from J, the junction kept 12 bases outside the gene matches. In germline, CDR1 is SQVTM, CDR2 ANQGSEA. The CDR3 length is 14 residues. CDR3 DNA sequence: TGCAGCGCTAGACAGGGGTCGGGGTGGGAGACCCAGTACTTC. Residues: CSARQGSGWETQYF.

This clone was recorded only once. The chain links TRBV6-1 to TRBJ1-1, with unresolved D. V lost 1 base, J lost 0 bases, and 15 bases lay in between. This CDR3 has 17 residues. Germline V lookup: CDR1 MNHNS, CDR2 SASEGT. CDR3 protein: CASSEVSWTELNTEAFF. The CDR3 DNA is TGTGCCAGCAGTGAAGTCTCATGGACTGAACTGAACACTGAAGCTTTCTTT.

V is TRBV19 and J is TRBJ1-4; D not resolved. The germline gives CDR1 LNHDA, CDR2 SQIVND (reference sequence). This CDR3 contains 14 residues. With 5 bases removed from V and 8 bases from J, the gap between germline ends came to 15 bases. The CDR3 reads CASSFFGEREKLFF. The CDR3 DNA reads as TGTGCCAGTAGTTTCTTCGGGGAGAGGGAAAAACTGTTTTTT. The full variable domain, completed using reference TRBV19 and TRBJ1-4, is DGGITQSPKYLFRKEGQNVTLSCEQNLNHDAMYWYRQDPGQGLRLIYYSQIVNDFQKGDIAEGYSVSREKKESFPLTVTSAQKNPTAFYLCASSFFGEREKLFFGSGTQLSVL.

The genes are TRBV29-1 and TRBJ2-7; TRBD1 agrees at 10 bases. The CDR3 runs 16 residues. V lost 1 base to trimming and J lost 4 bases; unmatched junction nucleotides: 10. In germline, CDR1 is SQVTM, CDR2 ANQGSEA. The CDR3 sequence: CSVEGGDRGQAYEQYF. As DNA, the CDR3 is TGCAGCGTTGAAGGCGGAGACAGGGGGCAGGCTTACGAGCAGTACTTC.

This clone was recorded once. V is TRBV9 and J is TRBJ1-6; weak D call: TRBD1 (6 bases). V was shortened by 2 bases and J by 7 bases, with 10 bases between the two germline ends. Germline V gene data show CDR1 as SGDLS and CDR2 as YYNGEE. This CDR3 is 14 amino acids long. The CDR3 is CASSVTGLNSPLHF. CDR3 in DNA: TGTGCCAGCAGCGTGACAGGTCTGAATTCACCCCTCCACTTT.

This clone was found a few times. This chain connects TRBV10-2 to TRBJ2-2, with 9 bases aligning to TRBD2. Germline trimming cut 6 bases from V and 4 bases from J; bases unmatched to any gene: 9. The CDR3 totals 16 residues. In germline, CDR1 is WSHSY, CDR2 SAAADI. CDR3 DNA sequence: TGCGCCAGCAGGGGGAAGGGCGGGGGGGCCACCGGGGAGCTGTTTTTT. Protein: CASRGKGGGATGELFF.

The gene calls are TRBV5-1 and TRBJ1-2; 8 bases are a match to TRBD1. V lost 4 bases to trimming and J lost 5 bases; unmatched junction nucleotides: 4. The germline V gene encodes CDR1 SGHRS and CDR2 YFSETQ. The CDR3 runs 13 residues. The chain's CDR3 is CASSKDRAYGYTF. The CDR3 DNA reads TGCGCCAGCAGCAAGGACAGGGCTTATGGCTACACCTTC.

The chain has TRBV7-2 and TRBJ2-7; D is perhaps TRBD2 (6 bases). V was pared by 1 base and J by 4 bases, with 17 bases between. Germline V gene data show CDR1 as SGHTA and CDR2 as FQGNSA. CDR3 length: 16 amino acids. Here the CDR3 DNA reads TGTGCCAGCAGCTTAGGATGGGGGGACTGGCCGTACGAGCAGTACTTC. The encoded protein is CASSLGWGDWPYEQYF. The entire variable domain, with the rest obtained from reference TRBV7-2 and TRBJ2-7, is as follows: GAGVSQSPSNKVTEKGKDVELRCDPISGHTALYWYRQSLGQGLEFLIYFQGNSAPDKSGLPSDRFSAERTGGSVSTLTIQRTQQEDSAVYLCASSLGWGDWPYEQYFGPGTRLTVT.

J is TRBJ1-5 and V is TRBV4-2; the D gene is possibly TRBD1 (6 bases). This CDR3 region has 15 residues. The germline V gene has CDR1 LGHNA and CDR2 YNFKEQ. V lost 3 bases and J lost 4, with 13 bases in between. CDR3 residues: CASSQVGAENQPQHF. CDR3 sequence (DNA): TGTGCCAGCAGCCAGGTGGGGGCGGAGAATCAGCCCCAGCATTTT.

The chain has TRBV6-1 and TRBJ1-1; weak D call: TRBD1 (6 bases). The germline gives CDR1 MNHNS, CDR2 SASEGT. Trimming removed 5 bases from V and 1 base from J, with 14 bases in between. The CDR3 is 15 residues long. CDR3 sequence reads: CASSLRDRPNTEAFF. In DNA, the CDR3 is TGTGCCAGCAGTCTCCGTGACAGGCCGAACACTGAAGCTTTCTTT.

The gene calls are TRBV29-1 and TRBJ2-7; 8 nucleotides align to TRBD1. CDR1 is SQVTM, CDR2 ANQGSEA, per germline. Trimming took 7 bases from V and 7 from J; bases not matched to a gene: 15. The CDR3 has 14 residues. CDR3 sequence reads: CSASSRDRNLEQYF. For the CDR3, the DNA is TGCAGCGCTAGCTCCCGGGACAGGAACCTGGAGCAGTACTTC.

This chain's CDR3 is CAWTAGGLGNTIYF. The CDR3 DNA reads as TGTGCCTGGACAGCAGGGGGCCTTGGAAACACCATATATTTT. The V gene is TRBV30, the J gene TRBJ1-3; the match to TRBD1 covers 8 bases. The CDR3 is 14 residues long. J was trimmed by 3 bases and V by 4 bases; bases with no gene match: 5. Germline CDR1 GTSNPN, CDR2 SVGIG (reference sequence).

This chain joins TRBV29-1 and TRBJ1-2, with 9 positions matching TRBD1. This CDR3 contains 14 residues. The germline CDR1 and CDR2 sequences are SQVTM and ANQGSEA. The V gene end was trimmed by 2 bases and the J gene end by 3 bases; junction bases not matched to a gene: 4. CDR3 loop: CSVERDRDDYGYTF. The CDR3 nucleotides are TGCAGCGTTGAAAGGGACAGGGATGACTATGGCTACACCTTC.

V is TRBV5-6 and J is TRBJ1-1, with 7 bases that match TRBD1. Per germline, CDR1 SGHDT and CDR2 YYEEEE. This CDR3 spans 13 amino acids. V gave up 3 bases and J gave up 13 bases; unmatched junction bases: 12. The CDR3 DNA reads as TGTGCCAGCAGCTCGACCAGGGGGTTTCCGGGTTTCTTT. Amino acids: CASSSTRGFPGFF.

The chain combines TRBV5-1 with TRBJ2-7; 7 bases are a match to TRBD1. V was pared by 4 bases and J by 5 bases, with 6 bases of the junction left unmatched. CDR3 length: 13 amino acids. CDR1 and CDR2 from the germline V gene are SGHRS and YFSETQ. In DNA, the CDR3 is TGCGCCAGCAGCCGGACAGGTACCAACGAGCAGTACTTC. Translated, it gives CASSRTGTNEQYF.

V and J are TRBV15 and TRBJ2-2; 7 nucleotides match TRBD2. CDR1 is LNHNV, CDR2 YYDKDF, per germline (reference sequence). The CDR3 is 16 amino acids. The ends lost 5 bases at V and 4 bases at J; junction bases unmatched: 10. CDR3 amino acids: CATSGGVGFVTGELFF. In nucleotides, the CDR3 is TGTGCCACCAGCGGGGGGGTGGGGTTCGTCACCGGGGAGCTGTTTTTT.

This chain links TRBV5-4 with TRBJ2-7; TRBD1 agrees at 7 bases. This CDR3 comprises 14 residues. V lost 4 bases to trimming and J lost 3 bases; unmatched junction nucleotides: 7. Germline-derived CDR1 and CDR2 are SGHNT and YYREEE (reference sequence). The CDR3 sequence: CASSPGQDLYEQYF. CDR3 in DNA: TGTGCCAGCAGCCCCGGACAGGACCTCTACGAGCAGTACTTC.

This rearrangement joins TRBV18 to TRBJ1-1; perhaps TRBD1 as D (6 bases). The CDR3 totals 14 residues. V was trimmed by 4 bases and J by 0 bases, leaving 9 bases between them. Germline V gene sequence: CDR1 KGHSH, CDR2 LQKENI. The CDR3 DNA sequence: TGTGCCAGCTCACTGGGACAAATGAACACTGAAGCTTTCTTT. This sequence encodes CASSLGQMNTEAFF.

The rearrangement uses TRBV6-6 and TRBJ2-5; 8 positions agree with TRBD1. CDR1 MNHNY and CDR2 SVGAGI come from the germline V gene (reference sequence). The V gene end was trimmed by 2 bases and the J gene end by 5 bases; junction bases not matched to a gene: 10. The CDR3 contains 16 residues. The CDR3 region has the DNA TGTGCCAGCAGTTACGGAGGACAGGGATCATCGGAGACCCAGTACTTC. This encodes CASSYGGQGSSETQYF.

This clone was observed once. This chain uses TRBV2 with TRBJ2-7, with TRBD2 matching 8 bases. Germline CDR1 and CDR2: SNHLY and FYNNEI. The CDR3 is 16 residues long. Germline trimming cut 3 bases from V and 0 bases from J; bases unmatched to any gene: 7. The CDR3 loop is CASSDKVSGDSYEQYF. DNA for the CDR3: TGTGCCAGCAGTGATAAGGTTAGCGGGGACTCCTACGAGCAGTACTTC.

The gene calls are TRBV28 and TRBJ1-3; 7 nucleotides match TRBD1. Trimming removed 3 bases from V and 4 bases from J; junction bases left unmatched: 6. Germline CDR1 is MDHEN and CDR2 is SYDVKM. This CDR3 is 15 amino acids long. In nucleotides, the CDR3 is TGTGCCAGCAGTTTTAGGGGGGACAGAGGAAACACCATATATTTT. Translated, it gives CASSFRGDRGNTIYF.

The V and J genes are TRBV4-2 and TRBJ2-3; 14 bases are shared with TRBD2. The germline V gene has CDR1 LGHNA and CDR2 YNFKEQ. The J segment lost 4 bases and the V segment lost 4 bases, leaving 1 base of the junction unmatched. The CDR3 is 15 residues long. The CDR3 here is CASSPTSGGADTQYF. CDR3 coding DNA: TGTGCCAGCAGCCCGACTAGCGGGGGGGCAGATACGCAGTATTTT.

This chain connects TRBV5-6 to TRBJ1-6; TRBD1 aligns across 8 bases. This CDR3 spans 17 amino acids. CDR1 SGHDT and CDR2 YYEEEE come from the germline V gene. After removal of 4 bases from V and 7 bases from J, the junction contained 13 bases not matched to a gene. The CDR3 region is CASSTAIDRGYNSPLHF. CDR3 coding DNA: TGTGCCAGCAGCACCGCCATAGACAGGGGTTACAATTCACCCCTCCACTTT.